The 22 T cell receptor beta chains listed next were all sequenced from one sample in a study of glioma-infiltrating T cells (dated by TCRdb to about 2016). Instrument used: Illumina MiSeq. The iRepertoire nested amplicon-rescue multiplex PCR (arm-PCR) platform was used to amplify TCR alpha and beta CDR3 regions from RNA. Using fastp trimming at Q25 and MiXCR clonotype assembly, TCRdb reanalyzed the public sequencing data and kept in-frame beta chains. All rows with the same CDR3 protein become a single entry with the most common DNA and genes. The sample includes 16,000 or so distinct CDR3 sequences, with about three fifths observed a single time. The top ten clones comprise about 40% of the sample. The specimen sequenced was glioma tissue, nonneoplastic brain tissue, or PBMCs (not recorded which). The source is a human donor with low-grade glioma or glioblastoma, undergoing nonglioma brain surgery, or in good health (not recorded which).

The rearrangement links TRBV28 to TRBJ1-1, with 8 bases that match TRBD1. J was trimmed by 8 bases and V by 5 bases; bases with no gene match: 4. The CDR3 has 12 amino acids. Germline CDR1 MDHEN, CDR2 SYDVKM. CDR3 coding DNA: TGTGCCAGCAGTCAGGGGACAGGCGAAGCTTTCTTT. It specifies CASSQGTGEAFF.

This clonotype was recorded only once. The V and J genes are TRBV20-1 and TRBJ2-7, with 7 bases fitting TRBD1. Per the germline V gene, CDR1 is DFQATT and CDR2 is SNEGSKA (reference sequence). Germline trimming cut 6 bases from V and 0 bases from J; bases unmatched to any gene: 11. CDR3 length equals 15 residues. The DNA for the CDR3 is TGCAGTGCCAGCAGGTCCGGGACAGCCTCCTACGAGCAGTACTTC. Residues: CSASRSGTASYEQYF.

The chain recombines TRBV6-1 with TRBJ1-5; unclear D gene. Germline V gene lookup returns CDR1 MNHNS and CDR2 SASEGT. The CDR3 length is 13 residues. The ends were cut back, 8 bases at V and 5 bases at J, with 13 bases in the middle. The CDR3 DNA reads as TGTGCCAGCGCAGGCCCGACCTATCAGCCCCAGCATTTT. Translation gives CASAGPTYQPQHF.

This chain links TRBV20-1 with TRBJ2-5; weak D call: TRBD1 (5 bases). Germline V gene data show CDR1 as DFQATT and CDR2 as SNEGSKA (reference sequence). Deletions cut 1 base from V and 5 bases from J, with 14 bases between. This CDR3 comprises 14 residues. In DNA, the CDR3 is TGCAGTGCTAGAGTCCGCAGGGCGGTTGAGACCCAGTACTTC. Residues: CSARVRRAVETQYF.

This rearrangement joins TRBV27 to TRBJ2-1; 8 nucleotides line up with TRBD1. The CDR3 has 16 residues. The germline CDR1 and CDR2 sequences are MNHEY and SMNVEV (reference sequence). V lost 4 bases to trimming and J lost 8 bases; unmatched junction nucleotides: 13. CDR3 in amino acids: CASSSPLNRGVHEQFF. CDR3 bases: TGTGCCAGCAGTTCCCCCTTAAACAGGGGGGTTCATGAGCAGTTCTTC.

The J gene is TRBJ1-5, the V gene TRBV28, with TRBD1 matching over 8 bases. Germline V gene sequence: CDR1 MDHEN, CDR2 SYDVKM. The CDR3 has 15 residues. Unmatched junction bases numbered 5, after V lost 7 bases and J lost 0 bases. CDR3 protein: CASKRTGNSNQPQHF. In DNA, the CDR3 is TGTGCCAGCAAGCGGACAGGGAATAGCAATCAGCCCCAGCATTTT.

CDR3: CSASAPLTAGRTEAFF. The CDR3 region has the DNA TGCAGTGCTAGTGCCCCTCTTACCGCAGGGAGAACTGAAGCTTTCTTT. The chain combines TRBV20-1 with TRBJ1-1, with a tentative D call TRBD1 (5 bases). This CDR3 contains 16 residues. CDR1 and CDR2 (germline): DFQATT, SNEGSKA (reference sequence). V was cut by 3 bases and J by 5 bases, with 22 bases left in between.

This sequence joins TRBV27 and TRBJ2-5; no definite D call. Germline loops: CDR1 MNHEY, CDR2 SMNVEV (reference sequence). There are 13 residues in the CDR3. V was shortened by 2 bases and J by 5 bases, with 9 bases between the two germline ends. This CDR3 is CASSLGRRETQYF. The CDR3 DNA sequence: TGTGCCAGCAGTTTAGGCCGACGGGAGACCCAGTACTTC.

V and J are TRBV4-1 and TRBJ2-7; the match to TRBD2 covers 9 bases. This CDR3 is 18 amino acids long. Trimming removed 0 bases from V and 1 base from J; junction bases left unmatched: 10. CDR1 and CDR2 (germline): MGHRA, YSYEKL. The CDR3 loop is CASSQDGGASGISYEQYF. CDR3 DNA sequence: TGCGCCAGCAGCCAAGATGGGGGGGCTAGCGGGATTTCCTACGAGCAGTACTTC.

This clonotype was recorded many times. J is TRBJ2-3 and V is TRBV11-1; no clear D. The CDR3 runs to 14 residues. From germline, CDR1 is SGHAT and CDR2 FQDESV (reference sequence). Trimming stripped 1 base from V and 6 bases from J, with 11 bases between. The DNA for the CDR3 is TGTGCCAGCAGCTTAGGCAGGTATGGGGATACGCAGTATTTT. It codes for CASSLGRYGDTQYF.

Details on this clonotype: This could be a read error, since a much larger clone is one nucleotide away. This chain links TRBV3-1 with TRBJ1-2; D may be TRBD1 (5 bases). Trimming took off 3 bases at V and 4 bases at J, with 21 bases between the two ends. Germline V gene data show CDR1 as LGHDT and CDR2 as YNNKEL (reference sequence). This CDR3 is built from 17 residues. The DNA for the CDR3 is TGTGCCAGCAGCCAGCAGATTTATGACCGGGGCGGCTATGGCTACACCTTC. Protein: CASSQQIYDRGGYGYTF.

This clonotype appeared a single time. The rearrangement joins TRBV27 to TRBJ2-1, with a possible D match to TRBD1 (6 bases). The CDR3 runs 14 residues. Between the trimmed V and J ends, which lost 5 bases and 2 bases, there was a span of 10 bases. Germline V gives CDR1 MNHEY, CDR2 SMNVEV (reference sequence). CDR3 sequence reads: CASSPWTAYNEQFF. CDR3 nucleotides: TGTGCCAGCAGTCCTTGGACAGCCTACAATGAGCAGTTCTTC.

Many counts were recorded for this clonotype. This chain links TRBV12-3 or TRBV12-4 with TRBJ1-1; D remains unclear. Trimming took 2 bases from V and 6 from J, leaving 16 bases between them. There are 15 residues in the CDR3. As DNA, the CDR3 is TGTGCCAGCAGTTTAAAGCGCCCCAGTGGGGCTGAAGCTTTCTTT. Residues: CASSLKRPSGAEAFF.

The chain couples TRBV20-1 to TRBJ1-1, with no clear D. This CDR3 is built from 12 residues. Trimming took off 7 bases at V and 2 bases at J, with 11 bases between the two ends. CDR1 is DFQATT, CDR2 SNEGSKA, per germline (reference sequence). The CDR3, as DNA: TGCAGTGTTGATGACCTTAACACTGAAGCTTTCTTT. This codes for CSVDDLNTEAFF.

The chain combines TRBV6-1 with TRBJ1-1; D unresolved. CDR3 length: 14 residues. Germline V CDR1 and CDR2: MNHNS, SASEGT. V shed 3 bases and J shed 4 bases, with 12 bases lying between them. The chain's CDR3 is CASSEPMRVTEAFF. The CDR3 region has the DNA TGTGCCAGCAGTGAGCCGATGAGGGTCACTGAAGCTTTCTTT.

This clonotype was detected ten times or more. The chain links TRBV6-6 to TRBJ2-6; 9 bases are shared with TRBD1. There are 18 residues in the CDR3. V dropped 0 bases and J dropped 2; count of bases not matched to a gene: 5. CDR1 MNHNY and CDR2 SVGAGI come from the germline V gene (reference sequence). CDR3 nucleotide sequence: TGTGCCAGCAGTTACTCGGGGACAGGGTTTGCTGGGGCCAACGTCCTGACTTTC. Residues: CASSYSGTGFAGANVLTF.

By proportion, this clonotype is hyperexpanded (1% or more). The chain combines TRBV28 with TRBJ2-7; 8 bases are shared with TRBD1. V lost 3 bases, J lost 6 bases, and 7 bases stayed unmatched. CDR3 length: 14 amino acids. The germline gives CDR1 MDHEN, CDR2 SYDVKM. The CDR3 loop is CASSLQGAAREQYF. CDR3 DNA: TGTGCCAGCAGTTTGCAGGGGGCGGCTCGCGAGCAGTACTTC.

This clonotype was seen a handful of times. This rearrangement joins TRBV9 to TRBJ1-1, with TRBD1 identical over 8 bases. Trimming took 0 bases from V and 3 from J; bases not matched to a gene: 4. This CDR3 contains 15 residues. Germline CDR1 reads SGDLS; CDR2 reads YYNGEE. CDR3 sequence reads: CASSVEGRGHTEAFF. The CDR3 nucleotides are TGTGCCAGCAGCGTAGAGGGCAGGGGGCACACTGAAGCTTTCTTT.

The CDR3 loop is CASSQSGDTQYF. The DNA for the CDR3 is TGTGCCAGCAGCCAATCAGGAGATACGCAGTATTTT. This chain joins TRBV16 and TRBJ2-3; D is unclear. Germline V gives CDR1 KGHSY, CDR2 FQNENV. V gave up 0 bases and J gave up 5 bases, with 3 bases separating them. The CDR3 is made up of 12 amino acids.

Worth noting for this clonotype: A junction end diverges from the germline sequence, so it may reflect a read error. J is TRBJ1-5 and V is TRBV28; the match to TRBD1 covers 8 bases. This CDR3 region has 13 residues. CDR1 MDHEN and CDR2 SYDVKM come from the germline V gene. The CDR3 reads CASSLDRAQPQHF. In DNA, the CDR3 is TGTGCCAGCAGCTTGGACAGGGCTCAGCCTCAGCATTTT.

Details on this clonotype: The junction departs from germline at one end; a sequencing error may be responsible. The chain combines TRBV20-1 with TRBJ2-7; 7 bases are shared with TRBD1. CDR3 length equals 15 residues. CDR1 DFQATT and CDR2 SNEGSKA come from the germline V gene (reference sequence). The CDR3 spells CSAREDWTGSYEQYF. Here the CDR3 DNA reads TGTAGTGCTAGAGAAGATTGGACAGGATCCTACGAGCAGTACTTC.

As to this clonotype: Because it lacks the conserved phenylalanine or tryptophan at the end, this CDR3 is likely a read error. The chain has TRBV27 and TRBJ2-5; tentative D call: TRBD1 (5 bases). The germline V gene encodes CDR1 MNHEY and CDR2 SMNVEV (reference sequence). CDR3 length equals 14 residues. Here the CDR3 DNA reads TGTGCCTGCAGTTCCCCTCACAGGAAAGAGACCCAGTACTCC. Its translation is CACSSPHRKETQYS.